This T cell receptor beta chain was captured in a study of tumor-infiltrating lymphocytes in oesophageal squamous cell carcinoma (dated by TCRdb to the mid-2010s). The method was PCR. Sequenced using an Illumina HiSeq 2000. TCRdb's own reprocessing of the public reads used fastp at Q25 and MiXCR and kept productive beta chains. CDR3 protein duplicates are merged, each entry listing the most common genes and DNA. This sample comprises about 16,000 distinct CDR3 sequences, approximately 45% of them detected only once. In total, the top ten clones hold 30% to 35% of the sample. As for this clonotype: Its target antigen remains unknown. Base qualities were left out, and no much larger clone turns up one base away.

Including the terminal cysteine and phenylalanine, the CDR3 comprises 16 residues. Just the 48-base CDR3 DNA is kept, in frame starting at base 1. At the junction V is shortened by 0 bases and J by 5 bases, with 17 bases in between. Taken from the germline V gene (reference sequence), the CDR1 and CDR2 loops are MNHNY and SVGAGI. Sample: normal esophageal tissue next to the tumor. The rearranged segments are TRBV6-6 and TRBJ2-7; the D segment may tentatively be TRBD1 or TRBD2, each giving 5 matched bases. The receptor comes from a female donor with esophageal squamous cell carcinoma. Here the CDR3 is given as CASSYSKGRRSDEQYF. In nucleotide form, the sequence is TGTGCCAGCAGTTACTCTAAGGGACGGAGATCGGACGAGCAGTACTTC.